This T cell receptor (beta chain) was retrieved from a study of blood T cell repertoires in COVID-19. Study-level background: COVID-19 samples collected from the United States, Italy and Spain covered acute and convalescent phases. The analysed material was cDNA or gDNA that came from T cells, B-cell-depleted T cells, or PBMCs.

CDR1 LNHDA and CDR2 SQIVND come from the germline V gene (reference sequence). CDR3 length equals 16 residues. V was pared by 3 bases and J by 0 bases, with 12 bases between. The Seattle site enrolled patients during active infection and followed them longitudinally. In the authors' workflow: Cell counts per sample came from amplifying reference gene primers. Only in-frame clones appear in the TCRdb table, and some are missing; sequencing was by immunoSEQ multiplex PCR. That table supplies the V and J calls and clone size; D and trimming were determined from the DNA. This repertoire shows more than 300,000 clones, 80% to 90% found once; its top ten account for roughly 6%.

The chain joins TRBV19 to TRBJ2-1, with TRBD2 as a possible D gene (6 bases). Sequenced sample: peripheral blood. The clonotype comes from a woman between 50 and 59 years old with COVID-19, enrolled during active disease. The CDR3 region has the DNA TGTGCCAGTAGTATTGCACTAGCAGGCTCCTACAATGAGCAGTTCTTC. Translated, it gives CASSIALAGSYNEQFF.